This entry features one TCR beta chain sequence. The sample originates from a study of blood T cell repertoires in COVID-19. About the research overall: Italy, Spain and the United States were the sources of the convalescent and acute COVID-19 samples. The cDNA or gDNA used as material had been derived from T cells, B-cell-depleted T cells, or PBMCs.

The CDR3 runs 12 residues. V gave up 6 bases and J gave up 6 bases, with 11 bases separating them. The V gene's germline CDR1 is MNHEY and CDR2 SVGEGT. In the original workflow: Amplification of reference gene primers was used by the study to estimate nucleated cell counts. Data came from immunoSEQ multiplex PCR; TCRdb stores just in-frame clones and leaves some out. D and trimming come from the DNA, and the V and J calls and clone size come from that table. The sample carries around 700,000 clones, just under 90% recorded once. The chain recombines TRBV6-2 or TRBV6-3 with TRBJ1-1, with no clear D. Sequenced input: peripheral blood. The clonotype comes from a young woman with acute or convalescent COVID-19. The chain's CDR3 is CASSPPGAEAFF. The DNA for the CDR3 is TGTGCCAGCAGCCCCCCCGGGGCTGAAGCTTTCTTT.